The 2 T cell receptor beta chains in this list originate from one sample, sequenced in a study of spatial heterogeneity in lung cancer. As for time point: sample taken at primary tumor resection. Extraction of whole RNA from tumor, nontumor lung or frozen PBMC preceded unsorted sequencing. Using its own MiXCR run on the 5' RACE reads, TCRdb lists one record per CDR3 protein. Among about 2,200 distinct CDR3 sequences listed, 15% to 20% were seen once. Sequencing used PBMCs, obtained at surgery. These receptors all come from a male donor with early-stage non-small cell lung cancer.

This clonotype was seen repeatedly, ten times or more. This chain joins TRBV28 and TRBJ2-1, with 7 bases identical to TRBD1. Germline V gene lookup returns CDR1 MDHEN and CDR2 SYDVKM. The CDR3 runs 15 residues. V shed 5 bases, J shed 8 bases, and the junction held 12 bases outside the gene matches. This chain's CDR3 is CASSPIDRERDEQFF. CDR3 sequence (DNA): TGTGCCAGCAGTCCCATCGACAGGGAGAGGGATGAGCAGTTCTTC.

This clonotype was recorded at least ten times. The chain joins TRBV27 to TRBJ2-1; D is perhaps TRBD1 or TRBD2 (5 bases each). The CDR3 totals 14 residues. CDR1 is MNHEY, CDR2 SMNVEV, per germline (reference sequence). The V and J ends lost 10 bases and 6 bases respectively, with 19 bases between them. The CDR3 spells CAISQGTRVNEQFF. The CDR3 DNA follows: TGTGCCATCTCTCAGGGAACTAGAGTCAATGAGCAGTTCTTC.